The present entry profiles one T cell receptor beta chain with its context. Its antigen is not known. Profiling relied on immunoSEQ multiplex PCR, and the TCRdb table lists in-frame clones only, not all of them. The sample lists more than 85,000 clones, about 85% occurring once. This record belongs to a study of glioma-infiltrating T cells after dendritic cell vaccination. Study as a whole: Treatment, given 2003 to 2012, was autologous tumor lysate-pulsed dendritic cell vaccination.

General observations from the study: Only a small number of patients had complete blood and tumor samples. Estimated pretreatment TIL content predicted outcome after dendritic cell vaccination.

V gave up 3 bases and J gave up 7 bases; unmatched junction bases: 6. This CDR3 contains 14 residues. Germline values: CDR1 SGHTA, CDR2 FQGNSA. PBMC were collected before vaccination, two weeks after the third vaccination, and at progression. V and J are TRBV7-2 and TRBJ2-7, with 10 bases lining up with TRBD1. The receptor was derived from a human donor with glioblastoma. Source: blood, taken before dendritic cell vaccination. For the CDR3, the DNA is TGTGCCAGCAGCTTTTCGGGACAGGGGTGGGAGCAGTACTTC. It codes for CASSFSGQGWEQYF. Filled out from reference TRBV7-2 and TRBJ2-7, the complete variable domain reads GAGVSQSPSNKVTEKGKDVELRCDPISGHTALYWYRQSLGQGLEFLIYFQGNSAPDKSGLPSDRFSAERTGGSVSTLTIQRTQQEDSAVYLCASSFSGQGWEQYFGPGTRLTVT.